This TCR beta chain is from a study of blood T cells in healthy people across ages. Regarding this clonotype: Germline and junction disagree at one end, which may indicate a read error.

This CDR3 spans 13 amino acids. Germline V gives CDR1 MNHNY, CDR2 SVGAGI (reference sequence). The second PCR ran about 6 to 12 cycles with a sample-barcoded 5' primer and J-beta primers. Each CDR3 protein gets one entry after TCRdb re-called the 5' RACE reads with MiXCR. This sample has 500,000 to 650,000 distinct CDR3 sequences, with roughly a quarter found just once. This same sample was also part of a study on T cells of mothers and their children.

V usage is TRBV6-6 and J usage is TRBJ1-2, with 7 bases lining up with TRBD1. The TCR was taken from a boy between 2 and 10 years old in good health. Sequenced material: blood. CDR3 loop: CASGRDSLYGYAF. CDR3 bases: TGTGCCAGCGGGAGGGACAGTCTCTATGGCTACGCCTTC.